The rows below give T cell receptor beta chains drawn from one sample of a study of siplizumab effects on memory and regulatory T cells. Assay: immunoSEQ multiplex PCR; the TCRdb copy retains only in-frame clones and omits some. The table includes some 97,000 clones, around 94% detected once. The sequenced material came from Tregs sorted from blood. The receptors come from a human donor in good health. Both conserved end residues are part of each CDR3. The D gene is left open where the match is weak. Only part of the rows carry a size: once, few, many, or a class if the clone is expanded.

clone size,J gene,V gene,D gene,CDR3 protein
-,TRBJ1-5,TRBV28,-,CASSFPIPGGGRQPQHF
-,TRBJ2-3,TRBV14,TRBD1,CASTLTGITDTQYF
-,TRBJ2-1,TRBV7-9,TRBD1,CASRDRGSAEQFF
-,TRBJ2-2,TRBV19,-,CASNSPGELFF
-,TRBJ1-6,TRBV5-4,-,CASSFSGAGNSPLHF
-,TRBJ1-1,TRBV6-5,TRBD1,CASSYRGQGLFF
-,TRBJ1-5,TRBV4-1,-,CASSQGRGSNQPQHF
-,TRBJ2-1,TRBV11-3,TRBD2,CASSLSGGGLAGGQQFF
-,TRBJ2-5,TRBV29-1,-,CSVEGHETQYF
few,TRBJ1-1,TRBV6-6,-,CASRTENTEAFF
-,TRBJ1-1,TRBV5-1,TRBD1,CASSLEGTGHRNTEAFF